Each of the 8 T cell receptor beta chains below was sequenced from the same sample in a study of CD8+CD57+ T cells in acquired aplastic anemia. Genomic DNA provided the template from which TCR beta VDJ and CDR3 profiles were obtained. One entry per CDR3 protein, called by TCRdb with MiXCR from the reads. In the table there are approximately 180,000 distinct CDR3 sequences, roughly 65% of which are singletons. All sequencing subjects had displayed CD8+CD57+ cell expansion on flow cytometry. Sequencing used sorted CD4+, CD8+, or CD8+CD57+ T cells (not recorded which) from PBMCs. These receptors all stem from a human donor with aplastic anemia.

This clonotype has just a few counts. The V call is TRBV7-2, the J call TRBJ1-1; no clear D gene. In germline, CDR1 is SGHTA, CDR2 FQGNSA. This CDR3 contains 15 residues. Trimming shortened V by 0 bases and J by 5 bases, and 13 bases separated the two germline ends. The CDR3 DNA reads TGTGCCAGCAGCTTAGCCCTGACCGGCGGGACTGAAGCTTTCTTT. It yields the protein CASSLALTGGTEAFF. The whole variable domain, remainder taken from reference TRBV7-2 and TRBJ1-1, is GAGVSQSPSNKVTEKGKDVELRCDPISGHTALYWYRQSLGQGLEFLIYFQGNSAPDKSGLPSDRFSAERTGGSVSTLTIQRTQQEDSAVYLCASSLALTGGTEAFFGQGTRLTVV.

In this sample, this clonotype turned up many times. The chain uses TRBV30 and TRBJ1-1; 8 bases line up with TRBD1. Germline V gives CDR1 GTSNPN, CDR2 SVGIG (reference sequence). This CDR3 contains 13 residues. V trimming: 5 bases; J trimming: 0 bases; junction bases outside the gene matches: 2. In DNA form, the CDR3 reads TGTGCCTGGGGACAGGGAGTGAACACTGAAGCTTTCTTT. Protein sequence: CAWGQGVNTEAFF.

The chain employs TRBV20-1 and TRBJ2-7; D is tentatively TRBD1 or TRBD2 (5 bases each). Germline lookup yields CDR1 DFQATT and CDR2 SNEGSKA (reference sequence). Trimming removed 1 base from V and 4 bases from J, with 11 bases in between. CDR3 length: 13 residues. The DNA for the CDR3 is TGCAGTGCTAGAGGCGCCAGGGAGTACGAGCAGTACTTC. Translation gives CSARGAREYEQYF.

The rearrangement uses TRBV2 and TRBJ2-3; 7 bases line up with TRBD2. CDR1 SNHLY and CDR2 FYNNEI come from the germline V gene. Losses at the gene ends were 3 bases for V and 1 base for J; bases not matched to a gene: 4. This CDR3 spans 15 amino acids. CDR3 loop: CASSDWGRGTDTQYF. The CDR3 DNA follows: TGTGCCAGCAGTGACTGGGGGAGGGGCACAGATACGCAGTATTTT.

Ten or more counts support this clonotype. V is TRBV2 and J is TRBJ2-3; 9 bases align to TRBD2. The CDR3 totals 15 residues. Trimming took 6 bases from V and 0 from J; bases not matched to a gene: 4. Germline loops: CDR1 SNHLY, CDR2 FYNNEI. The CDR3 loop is CASSIAGVSTDTQYF. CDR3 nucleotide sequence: TGTGCCAGCAGCATAGCGGGGGTGAGCACAGATACGCAGTATTTT.

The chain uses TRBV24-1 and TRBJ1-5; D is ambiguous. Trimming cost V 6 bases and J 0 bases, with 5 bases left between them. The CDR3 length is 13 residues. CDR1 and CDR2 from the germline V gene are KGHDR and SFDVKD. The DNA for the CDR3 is TGTGCCACCAGTACGGATAGCAATCAGCCCCAGCATTTT. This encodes CATSTDSNQPQHF.

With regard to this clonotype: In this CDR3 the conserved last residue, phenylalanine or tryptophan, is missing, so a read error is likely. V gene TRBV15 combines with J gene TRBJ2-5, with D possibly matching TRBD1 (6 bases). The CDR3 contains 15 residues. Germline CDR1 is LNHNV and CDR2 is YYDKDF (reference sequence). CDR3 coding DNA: TGTGCCACCAGCAGAGACAGGGGCCTCGGAGAGGCCCAGTACTCC. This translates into CATSRDRGLGEAQYS.

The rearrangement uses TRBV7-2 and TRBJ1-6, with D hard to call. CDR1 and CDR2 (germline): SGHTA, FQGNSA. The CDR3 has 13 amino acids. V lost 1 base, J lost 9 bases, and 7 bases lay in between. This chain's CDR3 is CASSLDMFSPLHF. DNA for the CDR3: TGTGCCAGCAGCTTAGACATGTTTTCACCCCTCCACTTT.